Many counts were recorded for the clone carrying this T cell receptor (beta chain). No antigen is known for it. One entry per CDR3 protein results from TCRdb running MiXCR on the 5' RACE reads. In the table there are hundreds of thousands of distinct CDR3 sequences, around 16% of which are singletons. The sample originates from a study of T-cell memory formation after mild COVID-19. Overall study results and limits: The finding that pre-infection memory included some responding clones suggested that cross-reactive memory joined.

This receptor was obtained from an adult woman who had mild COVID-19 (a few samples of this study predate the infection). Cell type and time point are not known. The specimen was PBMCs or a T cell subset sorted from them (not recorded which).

CDR3 sequence: CSVDQGDRGPTEAFF. The CDR3 DNA follows: TGCAGCGTTGACCAAGGAGACAGGGGGCCCACTGAAGCTTTCTTT. The chain employs TRBV29-1 and TRBJ1-1; 10 bases agree with TRBD1. In germline, CDR1 is SQVTM, CDR2 ANQGSEA. The CDR3 loop spans 15 amino acids. J lost 4 bases, V lost 3 bases, and 8 bases had no gene match.